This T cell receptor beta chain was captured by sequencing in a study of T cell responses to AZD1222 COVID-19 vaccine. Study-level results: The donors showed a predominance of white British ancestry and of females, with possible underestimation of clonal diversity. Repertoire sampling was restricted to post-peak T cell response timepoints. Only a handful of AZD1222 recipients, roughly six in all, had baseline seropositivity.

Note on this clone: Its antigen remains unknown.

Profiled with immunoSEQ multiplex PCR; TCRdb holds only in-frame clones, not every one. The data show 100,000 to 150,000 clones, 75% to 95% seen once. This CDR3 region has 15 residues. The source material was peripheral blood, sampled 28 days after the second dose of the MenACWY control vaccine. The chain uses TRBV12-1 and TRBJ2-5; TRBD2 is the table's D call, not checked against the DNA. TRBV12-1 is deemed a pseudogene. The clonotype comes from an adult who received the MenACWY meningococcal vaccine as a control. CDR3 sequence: CASTLSGGTEETQYF. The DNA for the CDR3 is TGTGCCAGCACCCTCAGCGGGGGGACCGAAGAGACCCAGTACTTC.